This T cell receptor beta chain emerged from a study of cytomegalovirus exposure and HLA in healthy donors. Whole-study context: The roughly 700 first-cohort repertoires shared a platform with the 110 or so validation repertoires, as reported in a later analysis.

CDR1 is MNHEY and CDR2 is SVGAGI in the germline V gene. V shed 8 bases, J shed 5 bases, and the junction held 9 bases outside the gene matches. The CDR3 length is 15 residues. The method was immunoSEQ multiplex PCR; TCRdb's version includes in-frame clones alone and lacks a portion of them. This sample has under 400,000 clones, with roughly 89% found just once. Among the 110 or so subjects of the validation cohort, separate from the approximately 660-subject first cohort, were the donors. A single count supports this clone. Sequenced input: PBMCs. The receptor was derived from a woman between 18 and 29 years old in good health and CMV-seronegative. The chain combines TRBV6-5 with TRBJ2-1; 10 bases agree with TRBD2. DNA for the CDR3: TGTGCCAGCGGATTTACTAGCGGGGAGAACAATGAGCAGTTCTTC. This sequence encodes CASGFTSGENNEQFF.